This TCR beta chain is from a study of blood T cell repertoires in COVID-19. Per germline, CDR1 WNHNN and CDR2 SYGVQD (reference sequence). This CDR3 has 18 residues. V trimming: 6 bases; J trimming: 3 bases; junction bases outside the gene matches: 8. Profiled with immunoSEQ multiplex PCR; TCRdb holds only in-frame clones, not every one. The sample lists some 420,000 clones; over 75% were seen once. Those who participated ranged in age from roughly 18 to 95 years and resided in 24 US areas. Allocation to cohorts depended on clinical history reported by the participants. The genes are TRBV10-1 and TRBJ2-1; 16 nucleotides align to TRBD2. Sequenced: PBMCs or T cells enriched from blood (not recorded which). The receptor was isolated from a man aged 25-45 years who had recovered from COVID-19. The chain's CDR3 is CASSPGTSGRALYNEQFF. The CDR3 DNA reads TGCGCCAGCAGCCCCGGGACTAGCGGGAGGGCCCTCTACAATGAGCAGTTCTTC.